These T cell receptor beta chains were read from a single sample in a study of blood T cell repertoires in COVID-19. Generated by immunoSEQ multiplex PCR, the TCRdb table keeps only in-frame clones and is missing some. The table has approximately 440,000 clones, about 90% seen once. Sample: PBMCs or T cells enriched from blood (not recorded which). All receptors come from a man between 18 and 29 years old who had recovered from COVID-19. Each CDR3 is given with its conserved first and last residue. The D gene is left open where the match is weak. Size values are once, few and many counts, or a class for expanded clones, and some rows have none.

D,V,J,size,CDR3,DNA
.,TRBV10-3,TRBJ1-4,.,CAIRDTTNEKLFF,TGTGCCATCAGAGACACTACTAATGAAAAACTGTTTTTT
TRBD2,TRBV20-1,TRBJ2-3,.,CSASLRLAEDTQYF,TGCAGTGCTAGTCTACGACTAGCAGAAGATACGCAGTATTTT
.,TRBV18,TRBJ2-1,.,CASSPELTVNEQFF,TGTGCCAGCTCACCAGAATTGACAGTCAATGAGCAGTTCTTC
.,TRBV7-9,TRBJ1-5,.,CASSSQGNQPQHF,TGTGCCAGCAGCAGTCAGGGGAATCAGCCCCAGCATTTT
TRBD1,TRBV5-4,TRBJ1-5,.,CASSYDRGQPQHF,TGTGCCAGCAGCTACGACAGGGGTCAGCCCCAGCATTTT
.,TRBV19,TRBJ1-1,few,CASSISPNTEAFF,TGTGCCAGTAGTATTAGTCCCAACACTGAAGCTTTCTTT
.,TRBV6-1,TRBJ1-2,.,CASSESPGLLYTF,TGTGCCAGCAGTGAATCCCCAGGGCTTCTCTACACCTTC
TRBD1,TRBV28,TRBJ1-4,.,CASSLGRGQNEKLFF,TGTGCCAGCAGTTTAGGCAGGGGGCAGAATGAAAAACTGTTTTTT
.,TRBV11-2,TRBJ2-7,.,CASSLGAYEQYF,TGTGCCAGCAGCTTAGGAGCCTACGAGCAGTACTTC
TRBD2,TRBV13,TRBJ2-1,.,CASSSNPGTRGSGEQFF,TGTGCCAGCAGCTCGAACCCCGGGACTAGAGGATCCGGAGAGCAGTTCTTC
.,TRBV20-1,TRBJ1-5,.,CSAIDPGGSNQPQHF,TGCAGTGCTATTGACCCCGGGGGAAGCAATCAGCCCCAGCATTTT
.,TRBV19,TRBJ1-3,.,CASKTRGAGNTIYF,TGTGCCAGCAAAACCCGGGGAGCAGGAAACACCATATATTTT
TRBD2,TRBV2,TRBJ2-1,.,CATTLAGGLNEQFF,TGTGCCACCACACTAGCGGGAGGATTAAATGAGCAGTTCTTC
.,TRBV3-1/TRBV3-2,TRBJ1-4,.,CASSQAEQELFF,TGTGCCAGCAGCCAAGCGGAACAGGAATTGTTTTTT
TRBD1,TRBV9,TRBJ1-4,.,CASSVGTGTNEKLFF,TGTGCCAGCAGCGTAGGGACAGGGACTAATGAAAAACTGTTTTTT
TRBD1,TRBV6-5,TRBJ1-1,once,CATQWSGGLAFF,TGTGCCACCCAGTGGTCAGGGGGCCTAGCTTTCTTT
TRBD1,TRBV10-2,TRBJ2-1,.,CATSWDRGYEQFF,TGCGCCACCAGCTGGGACAGGGGTTATGAGCAGTTCTTC